This TCR beta chain stems from a study of cytomegalovirus exposure and HLA in healthy donors. Study-level results: HLA alleles were associated with 18,000 or so TCR beta sequences in a later analysis at 0.05 false discovery rate. The Asian-associated ancestry cluster reportedly had fewer N-insertions than the approximately 700-donor mean in a later analysis.

In regard to this clone: What it binds is unknown.

PCR employed 60 Vbeta and 13 Jbeta primers. Sequenced by immunoSEQ multiplex PCR; TCRdb stores in-frame clones only, minus some. The profile shows around 100,000 clones, 74% of them singletons. CDR3 size: 18 residues. The ends were cut back, 3 bases at V and 0 bases at J, with 18 bases in the middle. CDR1 and CDR2 (germline): LNHDA, SQIVND (reference sequence). Sequencing was performed on PBMCs. This clonotype was sampled from a man aged 50 to 60 in good health and CMV-seropositive. The chain employs TRBV19 and TRBJ1-5; D unclear. Here the CDR3 DNA reads TGTGCCAGTAGTATCCGTCCTTTGGACTTCCTTAGCAATCAGCCCCAGCATTTT. Translated, it gives CASSIRPLDFLSNQPQHF.